Shown below are 6 T cell receptor beta chains from a single sample sequenced in a study of T cells after yellow fever vaccination. TCRdb processed the 5' RACE reads anew with MiXCR; each CDR3 protein has one entry. The table has 300,000 to 450,000 distinct CDR3 sequences, 6.2% seen once. Here the sequenced sample was PBMCs, taken 5 days after the yellow fever booster vaccination. The receptors come from a man aged 30 to 39 who received the YFV17D yellow fever vaccine.

This clonotype was recorded many times. The chain links TRBV4-3 to TRBJ2-2; a weak D match, TRBD1 (5 bases). The CDR3 contains 14 residues. Trimming stripped 2 bases from V and 6 bases from J, with 10 bases between. Per the germline V gene, CDR1 is LGHNA and CDR2 is YSLEER. CDR3 sequence: CASSQQGLPGELFF. CDR3 bases: TGCGCCAGCAGCCAACAGGGTCTCCCCGGGGAGCTGTTTTTT.

The J gene is TRBJ2-1, the V gene TRBV14; D not certain. The CDR3 covers 15 residues. Germline CDR1 SGHDN, CDR2 FVKESK. V lost 1 base and J lost 2, with 9 bases in between. CDR3 region: CASSQGTPTYNEQFF. In DNA form, the CDR3 reads TGTGCCAGCAGCCAAGGGACGCCCACCTACAATGAGCAGTTCTTC.

This clonotype was counted a few times. The V gene is TRBV20-1, the J gene TRBJ2-4, with 7 bases identical to TRBD1. V gave up 6 bases and J gave up 6 bases; unmatched junction bases: 8. The CDR3 runs to 13 residues. Germline CDR1 is DFQATT and CDR2 is SNEGSKA (reference sequence). CDR3 in amino acids: CSAKPGQLNIQYF. CDR3 DNA: TGCAGTGCAAAACCGGGACAGCTAAACATTCAGTACTTC.

The sample holds a few counts of this clonotype. V gene TRBV5-1 combines with J gene TRBJ1-5; D not certain. The CDR3 has 14 amino acids. CDR1 is SGHRS, CDR2 YFSETQ, per germline. V was trimmed by 0 bases and J by 3 bases, leaving 7 bases between them. The CDR3 protein is CASSLAGDNQPQHF. CDR3 coding DNA: TGCGCCAGCAGCTTGGCTGGGGACAATCAGCCCCAGCATTTT.

In this sample, this clonotype turned up many times. CDR3 in DNA: TGCAGTGTACCCGGACGGAACTCCTACGAGCAGTACTTC. It is translated as CSVPGRNSYEQYF. The chain is built from TRBV20-1 and TRBJ2-7, with no clear D. This CDR3 is built from 13 residues. Germline CDR1 reads DFQATT; CDR2 reads SNEGSKA (reference sequence). V was clipped by 7 bases and J by 0 bases, with 13 bases between them.

This clonotype was seen many times. The rearrangement uses TRBV7-9 and TRBJ2-2, with D possibly TRBD1 on 5 matching bases. The CDR3 totals 16 residues. Trimming pared 7 bases from V and 2 bases from J, leaving 17 bases between. Germline CDR1 is SEHNR and CDR2 is FQNEAQ (reference sequence). DNA of the CDR3: TGTGCCAGCACCCACTGGGGCCGGACCAACACCGGGGAGCTGTTTTTT. Protein sequence: CASTHWGRTNTGELFF.